This T cell receptor (beta chain) was recovered during a study of shared clonotypes between healthy human individuals. Germline V gene sequence: CDR1 MGHDK, CDR2 SYGVNS. The CDR3 has 14 amino acids. V was cut by 11 bases and J by 2 bases, with 15 bases left in between. Measured with immunoSEQ multiplex PCR; TCRdb has only the in-frame clones, and not every one. Of about 1.1 million clones listed, roughly 80% are singletons. This chain connects TRBV25-1 to TRBJ2-2, with D unclear. The clonotype originates from a young man in good health. Some clones in this sample may be carry-over from other donors' samples. Sequencing input: memory CD4+ T cells from PBMCs. Documented subset: CD45RA-negative fraction. The CDR3 spells CAANMGFNTGELFF. The CDR3 DNA reads TGTGCCGCGAATATGGGGTTTAACACCGGGGAGCTGTTTTTT.